The next 30 T cell receptor beta chains were all read from a single sample in a study of blood T cell repertoires in COVID-19. Repertoires were generated with immunoSEQ multiplex PCR, while TCRdb's copy carries only in-frame clones and drops some. Of around 280,000 clones listed, around 91% are singletons. The sequencing sample was made of PBMCs or T cells enriched from blood (not recorded which). Source of these receptors: a woman aged 18 to 35 with acute COVID-19.

This chain joins TRBV19 and TRBJ1-2, with D possibly matching TRBD1 (6 bases). CDR3 length equals 15 residues. Germline V lookup: CDR1 LNHDA, CDR2 SQIVND (reference sequence). Trimming cost V 7 bases and J 1 base, with 16 bases left between them. The CDR3: CASNLQGPLNYGYTF. CDR3 sequence (DNA): TGTGCCAGTAACCTACAGGGCCCACTTAACTATGGCTACACCTTC. Together with reference TRBV19 and TRBJ1-2, the CDR3 gives the full variable domain: DGGITQSPKYLFRKEGQNVTLSCEQNLNHDAMYWYRQDPGQGLRLIYYSQIVNDFQKGDIAEGYSVSREKKESFPLTVTSAQKNPTAFYLCASNLQGPLNYGYTFGSGTRLTVV.

The V call is TRBV19, the J call TRBJ1-1; 9 bases are a match to TRBD1. Germline values: CDR1 LNHDA, CDR2 SQIVND (reference sequence). V was clipped by 4 bases and J by 3 bases; unmatched bases: 9. The CDR3 is made up of 16 amino acids. CDR3 region: CASSTSDRGQYTEAFF. DNA for the CDR3: TGTGCCAGTAGTACCTCGGACAGGGGCCAATACACTGAAGCTTTCTTT. Full variable domain (missing parts from reference TRBV19 and TRBJ1-1): DGGITQSPKYLFRKEGQNVTLSCEQNLNHDAMYWYRQDPGQGLRLIYYSQIVNDFQKGDIAEGYSVSREKKESFPLTVTSAQKNPTAFYLCASSTSDRGQYTEAFFGQGTRLTVV.

The count of this clone is one. The rearrangement uses TRBV7-9 and TRBJ1-5; 12 bases line up with TRBD1. The CDR3 extends over 15 amino acids. V gave up 5 bases and J gave up 5 bases; unmatched junction bases: 4. Germline V lookup: CDR1 SEHNR, CDR2 FQNEAQ (reference sequence). In DNA form, the CDR3 reads TGTGCCAGCAGCCCGGGACAGGGGGCCGATCAGCCCCAGCATTTT. This gives the protein CASSPGQGADQPQHF.

The rearrangement uses TRBV19 and TRBJ2-6, with D possibly TRBD1 on 6 matching bases. The CDR3 is 15 amino acids. V was pared by 5 bases and J by 2 bases, with 10 bases between. The germline gives CDR1 LNHDA, CDR2 SQIVND (reference sequence). For the CDR3, the DNA is TGTGCCAGTAGTTCACGACAGGCTGGGGCCAACGTCCTGACTTTC. It is translated as CASSSRQAGANVLTF.

This clone appeared a few times. The chain is built from TRBV19 and TRBJ1-5; possibly TRBD1 for D (6 bases). This CDR3 comprises 14 residues. V was clipped by 5 bases and J by 4 bases, with 12 bases between them. The germline gives CDR1 LNHDA, CDR2 SQIVND (reference sequence). CDR3 sequence reads: CASSQGQWNQPQHF. The CDR3 region has the DNA TGTGCCAGTAGTCAAGGACAGTGGAATCAGCCCCAGCATTTT.

V is TRBV7-9 and J is TRBJ2-7; 14 positions match TRBD2. The germline CDR1 and CDR2 sequences are SEHNR and FQNEAQ (reference sequence). CDR3 size: 16 residues. Germline trimming cut 4 bases from V and 5 bases from J; bases unmatched to any gene: 7. CDR3 sequence reads: CASSSRLAGGPDEQYF. The CDR3 nucleotides read TGTGCCAGCAGCTCCCGACTAGCGGGAGGGCCTGACGAGCAGTACTTC.

The V and J genes are TRBV14 and TRBJ2-3; 9 nucleotides agree with TRBD1. CDR3 length: 15 residues. With V trimmed by 4 bases and J by 1 base, 3 bases remained unmatched. Germline V gene lookup returns CDR1 SGHDN and CDR2 FVKESK. As DNA, the CDR3 is TGTGCCAGCAGCCCTTGGACAGGGGGCACAGATACGCAGTATTTT. Its translation is CASSPWTGGTDTQYF.

This sequence joins TRBV5-4 and TRBJ1-6, with 7 bases identical to TRBD1. V gave up 5 bases and J gave up 6 bases; unmatched junction bases: 2. This CDR3 is 13 amino acids long. The germline CDR1 and CDR2 sequences are SGHNT and YYREEE (reference sequence). CDR3 bases: TGTGCCAGCAGTAGGGACAGTAATTCACCCCTCCACTTT. Translating gives CASSRDSNSPLHF.

The rearrangement joins TRBV6-5 to TRBJ2-7, with 9 nucleotides matching TRBD1. The germline gives CDR1 MNHEY, CDR2 SVGAGI. The CDR3 has 14 amino acids. With 7 bases clipped from V and 5 bases from J, the junction kept 9 bases outside the gene matches. CDR3: CASTVGTGSNEQYF. The CDR3 DNA is TGTGCCAGCACCGTCGGGACAGGGAGCAACGAGCAGTACTTC.

This chain connects TRBV5-1 to TRBJ2-1, with 7 bases matching TRBD1. Germline CDR1 reads SGHRS; CDR2 reads YFSETQ. This CDR3 is 15 amino acids long. With V trimmed by 0 bases and J by 4 bases, 4 bases remained unmatched. The CDR3 loop reads CASSLGGQDYNEQFF. As DNA, the CDR3 is TGCGCCAGCAGCTTGGGAGGACAGGATTACAATGAGCAGTTCTTC.

This chain connects TRBV18 to TRBJ2-1; possibly TRBD2 for D (5 bases). CDR1 is KGHSH, CDR2 LQKENI, per germline. The length of the CDR3 is 14 residues. Trimming shortened V by 6 bases and J by 0 bases, and 9 bases separated the two germline ends. The CDR3 DNA sequence: TGTGCCAGCTCCTTGGGGAGCTCCTACAATGAGCAGTTCTTC. It is translated as CASSLGSSYNEQFF.

The chain employs TRBV28 and TRBJ2-1; D might be TRBD2 (5 bases). Deletions cut 6 bases from V and 8 bases from J, with 11 bases between. This CDR3 comprises 12 residues. Germline values: CDR1 MDHEN, CDR2 SYDVKM. The CDR3 nucleotides read TGTGCCAGCAGGATTACGGGGTATGAGCAGTTCTTC. It is translated as CASRITGYEQFF.

The chain joins TRBV4-3 to TRBJ1-3; TRBD1 is a possible D gene (5 bases). Between the trimmed V and J ends, which lost 2 bases and 0 bases, there was a span of 17 bases. Germline CDR1 LGHNA, CDR2 YSLEER. This CDR3 is built from 18 residues. The DNA for the CDR3 is TGCGCCAGCAGCCAATTTCCTGGGGCAGCCATCTCTGGAAACACCATATATTTT. Protein: CASSQFPGAAISGNTIYF.

V and J are TRBV10-2 and TRBJ2-1; 8 bases line up with TRBD2. Germline trimming cut 4 bases from V and 9 bases from J; bases unmatched to any gene: 8. Germline V gene lookup returns CDR1 WSHSY and CDR2 SAAADI. CDR3 length equals 14 residues. CDR3 in amino acids: CASSVKRESGEQFF. CDR3 in DNA: TGCGCCAGCAGTGTTAAGCGGGAGAGCGGTGAGCAGTTCTTC.

This sequence joins TRBV28 and TRBJ1-3, with D unresolved. The length of the CDR3 is 14 residues. Germline values: CDR1 MDHEN, CDR2 SYDVKM. Trimming took 3 bases from V and 2 from J, leaving 8 bases between them. The CDR3 DNA reads TGTGCCAGCAGTTTCCTCCCAGCTGGAAACACCATATATTTT. Amino acids: CASSFLPAGNTIYF. The full variable domain, its missing parts supplied by reference TRBV28 and TRBJ1-3, is DVKVTQSSRYLVKRTGEKVFLECVQDMDHENMFWYRQDPGLGLRLIYFSYDVKMKEKGDIPEGYSVSREKKERFSLILESASTNQTSMYLCASSFLPAGNTIYFGEGSWLTVV.

This chain joins TRBV18 and TRBJ1-2; D not certain. The CDR3 loop spans 16 amino acids. Germline CDR1 is KGHSH and CDR2 is LQKENI. Trimming removed 2 bases at V and 2 bases at J, with 15 bases between. The CDR3 loop is CASSPYQSGENYGYTF. The CDR3 region has the DNA TGTGCCAGCTCACCATATCAATCGGGAGAGAACTATGGCTACACCTTC. Full variable domain (missing parts from reference TRBV18 and TRBJ1-2): NAGVMQNPRHLVRRRGQEARLRCSPMKGHSHVYWYRQLPEEGLKFMVYLQKENIIDESGMPKERFSAEFPKEGPSILRIQQVVRGDSAAYFCASSPYQSGENYGYTFGSGTRLTVV.

This chain joins TRBV7-2 and TRBJ2-5; 8 bases fit TRBD1. CDR1 is SGHTA and CDR2 is FQGNSA in the germline V gene. This CDR3 has 15 residues. Trimming took 5 bases from V and 5 from J; bases not matched to a gene: 10. The CDR3 DNA is TGTGCCAGCAGCCCTCTGCAGGGGGCATCGGAGACCCAGTACTTC. Encoded protein: CASSPLQGASETQYF.

This chain joins TRBV15 and TRBJ1-1; D remains unclear. Trimming took off 3 bases at V and 4 bases at J, with 6 bases between the two ends. Per germline, CDR1 LNHNV and CDR2 YYDKDF (reference sequence). This CDR3 has 12 residues. The CDR3 DNA is TGTGCCACCAGCAGGACTCTCACTGAAGCTTTCTTT. Protein: CATSRTLTEAFF.

This chain joins TRBV30 and TRBJ2-7, with 12 bases that match TRBD2. The CDR3 contains 16 residues. V dropped 0 bases and J dropped 4; count of bases not matched to a gene: 7. Germline V CDR1 and CDR2: GTSNPN, SVGIG (reference sequence). The CDR3 region has the DNA TGTGCCTGGAGTGTAACTGGACTAGCGGGACTGTACGAGCAGTACTTC. Its translation is CAWSVTGLAGLYEQYF.

J is TRBJ2-4 and V is TRBV2; TRBD2 might be the D (6 bases). The V and J ends lost 3 bases and 0 bases respectively, with 12 bases between them. Germline V gives CDR1 SNHLY, CDR2 FYNNEI. This CDR3 has 16 amino acids. The CDR3 sequence is CASSEGLGLAKNIQYF. CDR3 in DNA: TGTGCCAGCAGTGAGGGCTTGGGACTAGCCAAAAACATTCAGTACTTC.

The genes are TRBV4-3 and TRBJ2-3, with 8 bases lining up with TRBD1. CDR1 LGHNA and CDR2 YSLEER come from the germline V gene. The CDR3 runs to 16 residues. Trimming took 3 bases from V and 0 from J; bases not matched to a gene: 5. The CDR3 spells CASSQSGQASTDTQYF. The CDR3 bases are TGCGCCAGCAGCCAGTCGGGACAGGCGAGCACAGATACGCAGTATTTT.

The chain is built from TRBV5-5 and TRBJ1-2, with TRBD1 identical over 8 bases. This CDR3 contains 15 residues. V trimming: 5 bases; J trimming: 8 bases; junction bases outside the gene matches: 14. CDR1 and CDR2 (germline): SGHKS, YYEKEE (reference sequence). CDR3 DNA: TGTGCCAGCAGACTGATTCTTGCAGGGGGCTGGGGCTACACCTTC. Translation gives CASRLILAGGWGYTF.

The chain employs TRBV6-5 and TRBJ2-5, with D tentatively TRBD1 (5 bases). This CDR3 is 12 amino acids long. With 5 bases removed from V and 3 bases from J, the gap between germline ends came to 7 bases. Germline values: CDR1 MNHEY, CDR2 SVGAGI. The CDR3 sequence: CASSNRKETQYF. The CDR3, as DNA: TGTGCCAGCAGTAACAGGAAAGAGACCCAGTACTTC.

This clone was seen a handful of times. This chain links TRBV9 with TRBJ2-7; TRBD2 aligns across 7 bases. Losses at the gene ends were 0 bases for V and 5 bases for J; bases not matched to a gene: 8. Germline V gene sequence: CDR1 SGDLS, CDR2 YYNGEE. The CDR3 loop spans 15 amino acids. The CDR3 reads CASSVGAGARDEQYF. CDR3 sequence (DNA): TGTGCCAGCAGCGTAGGGGCGGGAGCGAGGGACGAGCAGTACTTC.

This chain joins TRBV27 and TRBJ1-3, with D hard to call. The length of the CDR3 is 13 residues. The ends were cut back, 6 bases at V and 0 bases at J, with 6 bases in the middle. The germline V gene encodes CDR1 MNHEY and CDR2 SMNVEV (reference sequence). CDR3 DNA: TGTGCCAGCAGAGCGAACTCTGGAAACACCATATATTTT. Amino acids: CASRANSGNTIYF.

This clone showed up just once. The chain carries TRBV2 and TRBJ2-1; D is unresolved. This CDR3 has 17 amino acids. Germline assignment: CDR1 SNHLY and CDR2 FYNNEI. V dropped 2 bases and J dropped 5 bases, with 19 bases sitting between them. The CDR3 sequence is CASSERQAILYDNEQFF. CDR3 in DNA: TGTGCCAGCAGTGAAAGGCAGGCTATCCTCTACGACAATGAGCAGTTCTTC.

V usage is TRBV12-3 or TRBV12-4 and J usage is TRBJ2-7; D remains unclear. Trimming cost V 3 bases and J 4 bases, with 7 bases left between them. There are 12 residues in the CDR3. The CDR3 spells CASSFRSYEQYF. CDR3 nucleotides: TGTGCCAGCAGTTTTCGTTCGTACGAGCAGTACTTC.

The chain combines TRBV11-2 with TRBJ1-3, with 7 bases aligning to TRBD1. Looked up from germline, CDR1 is SGHAT and CDR2 is FQNNGV. Trimming took 5 bases from V and 0 from J; bases not matched to a gene: 7. This CDR3 region has 16 residues. The CDR3 protein is CASSLGRTGSGNTIYF. CDR3 bases: TGTGCCAGCAGCCTGGGACGGACAGGCTCTGGAAACACCATATATTTT.

The V call is TRBV19, the J call TRBJ2-6; no definite D call. V was shortened by 5 bases and J by 0 bases, with 2 bases between the two germline ends. Looked up from germline, CDR1 is LNHDA and CDR2 is SQIVND (reference sequence). This CDR3 contains 13 residues. In DNA, the CDR3 is TGTGCCAGTAGTTACTCTGGGGCCAACGTCCTGACTTTC. Translating gives CASSYSGANVLTF.

The chain links TRBV30 to TRBJ1-2; possible D gene TRBD1, 5 bases. With 3 bases removed from V and 8 bases from J, the gap between germline ends came to 22 bases. In germline, CDR1 is GTSNPN, CDR2 SVGIG (reference sequence). The CDR3 runs 15 residues. In nucleotides, the CDR3 is TGTGCCTGGAGGGGGTGGAGGGGACCCCTCGTAGGCTACACCTTC. It is translated as CAWRGWRGPLVGYTF.